This TCR beta chain was identified during a study of blood T cell repertoires in COVID-19. Study as a whole: Whether acute or convalescent, the COVID-19 samples came from the United States, Italy and Spain. Sources were T cells, B-cell-depleted T cells, or PBMCs; the material itself was cDNA or gDNA.

Per the study methods: The authors estimated nucleated cell counts from reference gene primer amplification. Method: immunoSEQ multiplex PCR; TCRdb's copy keeps in-frame clones and lacks some. V and J calls and clone size are given by that table; D and trimming were obtained from the DNA. The sample carries fewer than 150,000 clones, around nine tenths recorded once. V lost 2 bases to trimming and J lost 6 bases; unmatched junction nucleotides: 9. Germline V gene sequence: CDR1 SGDLS, CDR2 YYNGEE. This CDR3 spans 16 amino acids. This clonotype was obtained from a human donor in a cohort sampled during active COVID-19. The chain has TRBV9 and TRBJ2-1; 9 nucleotides agree with TRBD2. Sequenced input: peripheral blood. The DNA for the CDR3 is TGTGCCAGCAGCGTCGGACTTGGCGGGGGGGTCAATGAGCAGTTCTTC. This sequence encodes CASSVGLGGGVNEQFF.